The 5 T cell receptor beta chains listed next were all sequenced from one sample in a study of Graves' ophthalmopathy and Graves' hyperthyroidism. RNA transcripts were the source from which TCR beta CDR3 regions were amplified. The library came from an HTBI-primed first-round RT-PCR and a second-round multiplex PCR. From the multiplex PCR reads, TCRdb called clonotypes with MiXCR, one entry per CDR3 protein. Found here are more than 550,000 distinct CDR3 sequences, 35% to 50% of them singletons; the top ten hold around 3%. The sequencing sample was made of peripheral blood. These receptor sequences come from an adult man with Graves' ophthalmopathy.

This clonotype was counted at least ten times. The genes are TRBV7-2 and TRBJ1-2; 9 nucleotides align to TRBD1. V was pared by 9 bases and J by 2 bases, with 25 bases of the junction left unmatched. In germline, CDR1 is SGHTA, CDR2 FQGNSA. This CDR3 region has 20 residues. In nucleotides, the CDR3 is TGTGCCAGACACCCCTCTTTTCCATCTGGGACAGGGATTTTCAACTATGGCTACACCTTC. Translation gives CARHPSFPSGTGIFNYGYTF.

This clonotype was counted at least ten times. The rearrangement joins TRBV7-9 to TRBJ1-1; D call uncertain. Germline V lookup: CDR1 SEHNR, CDR2 FQNEAQ (reference sequence). V lost 2 bases and J 5 bases, leaving 9 bases between the germline ends. The CDR3 sequence is 13 residues long. The chain's CDR3 is CASSLNPGTEAFF. In DNA form, the CDR3 reads TGTGCCAGCAGCTTAAACCCGGGGACTGAAGCTTTCTTT.

This clonotype has just one count. V is TRBV29-1 and J is TRBJ2-2, with 7 nucleotides matching TRBD2. The CDR3 has 14 amino acids. In germline, CDR1 is SQVTM, CDR2 ANQGSEA. The J segment lost 0 bases and the V segment lost 7 bases, leaving 5 bases of the junction unmatched. CDR3 DNA: TGCAGCGCTGGGAGGGGCTCGAACACCGGGGAGCTGTTTTTT. The encoded protein is CSAGRGSNTGELFF.

This clonotype was detected many times. V and J are TRBV12-3 or TRBV12-4 and TRBJ2-7; 15 bases align to TRBD2. With 6 bases clipped from V and 7 bases from J, the junction kept 7 bases outside the gene matches. This CDR3 comprises 15 residues. The CDR3 region has the DNA TGTGCCAGCAGCACCCGGACTAGCGGGAGGGAAGAGCAGTACTTC. It is translated as CASSTRTSGREEQYF.

J is TRBJ1-1 and V is TRBV29-1; the D is unclear. The V and J ends lost 4 bases and 3 bases respectively, with 6 bases between them. In germline, CDR1 is SQVTM, CDR2 ANQGSEA. This CDR3 comprises 11 residues. The CDR3 coding sequence is TGCAGCGTTGCAAGGGACACTGAAGCTTTCTTT. It is translated as CSVARDTEAFF.